A single sample gave rise to the 20 T cell receptor beta chains below, sequenced in a study of Graves' ophthalmopathy and Graves' hyperthyroidism. TCR beta CDR3 regions were amplified from RNA transcripts. HTBI-primed first-round RT-PCR preceded second-round multiplex PCR. TCRdb fed the multiplex PCR reads into MiXCR, producing one record per CDR3 protein. Counted here are approximately 700,000 distinct CDR3 sequences, roughly two fifths occurring once; the ten biggest clones make up 40% to 55%. Sequencing input: peripheral blood. The receptors here all came from an adult man with Graves' ophthalmopathy.

Written as DNA, the CDR3 is TGCAGTGCTTCCGGGACTAGCGACTCCTACGAGCAGTACTTC. It is translated as CSASGTSDSYEQYF. The rearrangement joins TRBV20-1 to TRBJ2-7, with TRBD2 matching 10 bases. The CDR3 extends over 14 amino acids. CDR1 and CDR2 (germline): DFQATT, SNEGSKA (reference sequence). V gave up 5 bases and J gave up 0 bases; unmatched junction bases: 4.

The count of this clonotype is one. The genes are TRBV14 and TRBJ2-2; D uncertain. Between the trimmed V and J ends, which lost 4 bases and 4 bases, there was a span of 13 bases. Germline V lookup: CDR1 SGHDN, CDR2 FVKESK. The CDR3 totals 15 residues. DNA of the CDR3: TGTGCCAGCAGCCCCTCCAGGCTCCCCACCGGGGAGCTGTTTTTT. It codes for CASSPSRLPTGELFF.

The chain uses TRBV5-8 and TRBJ2-7; TRBD2 is a possible D gene (5 bases). The V and J ends lost 1 base and 3 bases respectively, with 8 bases between them. Germline V lookup: CDR1 SGHTS, CDR2 YDEGEE. This CDR3 spans 13 amino acids. CDR3 residues: CASSLWGDYEQYF. The CDR3, as DNA: TGTGCCAGCAGCTTGTGGGGAGACTACGAGCAGTACTTC.

Ten or more counts support this clonotype. CDR3 residues: CASSVESATNEKLFF. CDR3 coding DNA: TGTGCCAGCAGCGTAGAGAGTGCAACTAATGAAAAACTGTTTTTT. The chain combines TRBV9 with TRBJ1-4; D is uncertain. The V gene's germline CDR1 is SGDLS and CDR2 YYNGEE. This CDR3 is 15 amino acids long. Between the trimmed V and J ends, which lost 0 bases and 0 bases, there was a span of 6 bases. The full variable domain, rest sourced from reference TRBV9 and TRBJ1-4, is DSGVTQTPKHLITATGQRVTLRCSPRSGDLSVYWYQQSLDQGLQFLIQYYNGEERAKGNILERFSAQQFPDLHSELNLSSLELGDSALYFCASSVESATNEKLFFGSGTQLSVL.

The rearrangement links TRBV2 to TRBJ2-2; no reliable D call. CDR3 size: 13 residues. V lost 6 bases and J 3 bases, leaving 8 bases between the germline ends. Germline V gene sequence: CDR1 SNHLY, CDR2 FYNNEI. The CDR3 region has the DNA TGTGCCAGCAGGATTCTAGACACCGGGGAGCTGTTTTTT. It specifies CASRILDTGELFF. Full variable domain (remainder filled in from reference TRBV2 and TRBJ2-2): EPEVTQTPSHQVTQMGQEVILRCVPISNHLYFYWYRQILGQKVEFLVSFYNNEISEKSEIFDDQFSVERPDGSNFTLKIRSTKLEDSAMYFCASRILDTGELFFGEGSRLTVL.

This clonotype has just a few counts. The CDR3 sequence: CASSPTPTVNYGYTF. CDR3 nucleotides: TGTGCCAGCAGTCCTACTCCGACAGTTAACTATGGCTACACCTTC. This chain joins TRBV2 and TRBJ1-2; tentative D call: TRBD1 (5 bases). Germline V CDR1 and CDR2: SNHLY, FYNNEI. Trimming cost V 5 bases and J 1 base, with 14 bases left between them. The CDR3 totals 15 residues.

This clonotype occurred many times. The CDR3, as DNA: TGCAGCGCCACGACCGGGGCAAGGGAGACCCAGTACTTC. Translation gives CSATTGARETQYF. The J gene is TRBJ2-5, the V gene TRBV29-1; D is possibly TRBD1 or TRBD2 (5 bases each). Trimming took off 7 bases at V and 5 bases at J, with 17 bases between the two ends. This CDR3 contains 13 residues. Germline values: CDR1 SQVTM, CDR2 ANQGSEA.

The chain has TRBV7-9 and TRBJ2-2; D might be TRBD1 (6 bases). Trimming cost V 1 base and J 3 bases, with 9 bases left between them. The CDR3 has 15 amino acids. Per the germline V gene, CDR1 is SEHNR and CDR2 is FQNEAQ (reference sequence). The CDR3 sequence: CASSLGGTYTGELFF. CDR3 nucleotide sequence: TGTGCCAGCAGCTTAGGAGGGACATACACCGGGGAGCTGTTTTTT.

A note on this clonotype: The conserved phenylalanine or tryptophan normally closing the CDR3 is absent here, so this likely arose from a read error. The DNA is omitted, as the CDR3 cannot be located on it reliably, and the CDR3 follows TCRdb's listing. V is TRBV25-1 and J is TRBJ1-2. Germline V lookup: CDR1 MGHDK, CDR2 SYGVNS. From its first to its last residue, the CDR3 has 11 amino acids. CDR3 loop: CASRGSGRPSY.

This clonotype came up a few times. The chain employs TRBV20-1 and TRBJ2-5, with 9 bases aligning to TRBD2. The CDR3 length is 16 residues. The V gene end was trimmed by 3 bases and the J gene end by 2 bases; junction bases not matched to a gene: 10. Germline V gene sequence: CDR1 DFQATT, CDR2 SNEGSKA (reference sequence). CDR3 sequence reads: CSASPTLLAGQETQYF. The CDR3 DNA is TGCAGTGCTAGCCCTACCCTCCTAGCGGGACAAGAGACCCAGTACTTC.

The sample holds a few counts of this clonotype. This rearrangement joins TRBV20-1 to TRBJ1-5; 8 nucleotides agree with TRBD1. The CDR3 spans 14 residues. Germline CDR1 DFQATT, CDR2 SNEGSKA (reference sequence). Trimming took 5 bases from V and 2 from J; bases not matched to a gene: 5. The CDR3 DNA reads as TGCAGTGCTGATACAGGGGGTGGCAATCAGCCCCAGCATTTT. This codes for CSADTGGGNQPQHF.

This clonotype was observed at least ten times. One end of the junction does not line up with germline, which may come from a read error. The chain couples TRBV10-3 to TRBJ1-5, with a tentative D call TRBD1 (5 bases). This CDR3 is built from 15 residues. Germline V gene lookup returns CDR1 ENHRY and CDR2 SYGVKD. The CDR3 coding sequence is TGTGCCAGCAGTTACTCGAAGGGGAGCAATCAGCCCCAGCATTTT. Its protein product is CASSYSKGSNQPQHF.

This chain joins TRBV20-1 and TRBJ2-2; either TRBD1 or TRBD2 may fit D (6 bases each). This CDR3 spans 14 amino acids. V gave up 6 bases and J gave up 4 bases, with 15 bases separating them. CDR1 and CDR2 (germline): DFQATT, SNEGSKA (reference sequence). CDR3 amino acids: CSAQRGPVTGELFF. In nucleotides, the CDR3 is TGCAGTGCGCAACGGGGGCCGGTCACCGGGGAGCTGTTTTTT.

The CDR3 nucleotides are TGTGCCAGCAGGGACCGCTCAACCGGGGAGCTGTTTTTT. Translation gives CASRDRSTGELFF. J is TRBJ2-2 and V is TRBV25-1; D remains ambiguous. The CDR3 covers 13 residues. Germline lookup yields CDR1 MGHDK and CDR2 SYGVNS. The ends were cut back, 6 bases at V and 5 bases at J, with 10 bases in the middle.

This clonotype was seen a handful of times. The junction shows a germline mismatch at one end, possibly a read error. The chain uses TRBV10-3 and TRBJ1-6; D is possibly TRBD1 (6 bases). Germline V gene lookup returns CDR1 ENHRY and CDR2 SYGVKD. This CDR3 has 16 amino acids. The CDR3 region is CASSEPGDGLGSPLHF. The CDR3 coding sequence is TGTGCCAGCAGTGAGCCAGGGGACGGCTTAGGATCACCCCTCCACTTT.

This clonotype was detected ten times or more. The chain combines TRBV2 with TRBJ2-6, with a weak D call TRBD1 (5 bases). Germline V gene data show CDR1 as SNHLY and CDR2 as FYNNEI. Trimming took 5 bases from V and 0 from J, leaving 14 bases between them. CDR3 length: 17 amino acids. The DNA for the CDR3 is TGTGCCAGCAGTCCCAGGGCCCTGGTCTCTGGGGCCAACGTCCTGACTTTC. Protein product: CASSPRALVSGANVLTF.

V usage is TRBV6-1 and J usage is TRBJ2-7; 7 positions agree with TRBD1. V shed 4 bases and J 3 bases; nucleotides not matched to a gene: 6. The CDR3 covers 14 residues. From germline, CDR1 is MNHNS and CDR2 SASEGT. As DNA, the CDR3 is TGTGCCAGCAGTGCTGCAAACAGGGGCTACGAGCAGTACTTC. Translation gives CASSAANRGYEQYF.

V gene TRBV20-1 combines with J gene TRBJ1-1, with TRBD1 matching 7 bases. The CDR3 has 15 amino acids. The V and J ends lost 1 base and 4 bases, in that order; junction bases with no gene match: 9. Germline CDR1 DFQATT, CDR2 SNEGSKA (reference sequence). Here the CDR3 reads CSARVFDRAATEAFF. CDR3 bases: TGCAGTGCTAGAGTTTTCGACAGGGCGGCCACTGAAGCTTTCTTT.

This clonotype showed up many times. The gene calls are TRBV12-3 or TRBV12-4 and TRBJ1-2, with 9 bases identical to TRBD1. The length of the CDR3 is 16 residues. Trimming took 3 bases from V and 4 from J; bases not matched to a gene: 9. The chain's CDR3 is CASSFRLGQGTYGYTF. The CDR3 DNA reads TGTGCCAGCAGTTTTCGGCTGGGACAGGGAACCTATGGCTACACCTTC.

V and J are TRBV20-1 and TRBJ1-1; 7 bases line up with TRBD1. The CDR3 runs 12 residues. Per germline, CDR1 DFQATT and CDR2 SNEGSKA (reference sequence). V trimming: 5 bases; J trimming: 10 bases; junction bases outside the gene matches: 10. CDR3: CSAWGTALGAFF. DNA of the CDR3: TGCAGTGCTTGGGGGACAGCCCTGGGAGCTTTCTTT.